Reported below is one T cell receptor (beta chain). Its cognate antigen has yet to be identified. Qualities for individual bases were not recorded, and no much larger clone is one base off. The sample originates from a study of shared clonotypes between healthy human individuals (dated by TCRdb to the early 2020s). At the level of the whole study: The cohort comprised two women and three men aged 18 to 49 years. Between about 0.8 and 9.5 billion PBMCs per donor were obtained by leukapheresis. Libraries were prepared and TCR repertoires were sequenced by different laboratories using diverse techniques, in order to increase sequencing depth and limit assay-specific biases. For each donor, CD4 naive and CD4 memory were each run on three plates, CD8 naive on two plates, and CD8 memory on one plate. To estimate repertoire size and how much clonotype sharing occurs between individuals, the study deeply sequenced the blood TCR repertoires of 4 to 6 healthy adults.

TCR CDR3 regions were amplified from genomic DNA by multiplex PCR using the deep immunoSEQ assay. For each cell subset, the extracted genomic DNA was distributed evenly across all wells of several immunoSEQ 96-well plates, and each plate served as one replicate. For sorted subsets, roughly 0.2 ug genomic DNA, equal to some 28,000 T cell genomes, was loaded into each replicate PCR. Purified libraries were measured with a Qubit 3.0 fluorometer, size-checked on a Bioanalyzer 2100, and measured again with the KAPA Library Quantification kit. Every immunoSEQ 96-well plate was sequenced on a separate single-read 150-cycle Illumina NextSeq 550 flow cell. The paper's data handling went like this. Because the immunoSEQ output held only junctional sequences and lacked quality scores, the filtering could not match the filtering applied to full-length reads. Sequences were annotated with PyIR, a Python wrapper for IgBLAST v1.9, using IMGT germline references to assign V/J genes and CDR3. Reads were filtered out if the reads had weak V/J assignments (E-value above 1e-6), no CDR3, stop codons, out-of-frame junctions, or ambiguous translated residues. A V3J clonotype was defined by an identical inferred V gene, J gene, and CDR3 amino acid sequence. To compute the percentage overlap between repertoires, the number of shared unique clonotypes was divided by the size of the smaller repertoire. RTK rarefaction, the Chao1 estimator, and Recon v2.1 estimates of unobserved clonotypes were used to assess repertoire richness. OLGA was used to compute generation probabilities for all TCRbeta clonotypes that the gDNA method yielded from a few donors. This immuneACCESS table, as held by TCRdb, lists in-frame sequences with V and J called but not all clones. Of the missing ones, under half trace to an unresolved V gene in checked studies; the others have no known cause. That table is the source of V, J and clone size, and D and trimming were worked out from the DNA. This sample is represented by about 2.1 million clones; 85% to 95% of them were singletons. The top ten clones comprise roughly 1.8% of the sample.

At the junction V is shortened by 1 base and J by 4 bases, with 10 bases in between. The germline V gene provides CDR1 MDHEN and CDR2 SYDVKM. From its cysteine to its phenylalanine, the CDR3 spans 15 amino acids. Only the CDR3 DNA is retained, 45 bases long and in frame from the first base. What the study reported, not specific to this receptor: Incomplete sequencing was indicated by rarefaction of sorted-subset datasets, despite the large sequencing depth. The small number of donors limited the genetic and exposure-history diversity represented. Roughly 5% of naive CD4, 3% to 4% of naive CD8, approximately 2.2% of memory CD4, and 0.4% of memory CD8 clonotypes were shared across four donors. Naive subsets generally had larger estimated clonotype richness than memory subsets. Higher generation probabilities were observed for clonotypes shared by all four sorted-subset donors than for non-shared clonotypes. Only blood was sampled, and tissue TCR repertoires likely differ from those in blood. Pairwise subsampling led to the expectation that sequencing depth would affect the degree of clonotype sharing among donors.

CD8 naive samples were obtained by positive selection for CCR7 among CD45RO-negative cells, yielding a CD45RA+CCR7+ population from which TemRA cells were excluded. The donors were healthy, HIV-negative adults who had no recently reported acute infections or vaccinations. Every donor was a Caucasian adult living in Nashville, Tennessee, USA. Blood was collected by leukapheresis, and PBMCs were isolated by Ficoll-Histopaque density gradient centrifugation and then cryopreserved in liquid nitrogen vapor phase. Analytical flow cytometry was used to check the purity and quantity of every magnetically sorted T cell population. From each sorted fraction, genomic DNA was isolated and quantified by UV absorbance on a Nanodrop 2000c.

The source of this sequence is a man in his late teens or twenties in good health. Some clones in this sample may be carry-over from other donors' samples. Source material: naive CD8+ T cells from PBMCs. The meaning of the sample's cell subset or site label: CD45RA+CCR7+. Recombination connected TRBV28 to TRBJ2-2; TRBD1 might be the D gene, on 6 matching bases. The CDR3 here reads CASSLSQGITGELFF. The bases are TGTGCCAGCAGTTTATCGCAGGGGATCACCGGGGAGCTGTTTTTT.